This is a list of T cell receptor beta chains from one sample in a study of cytomegalovirus exposure and HLA in healthy donors. The protocol was immunoSEQ multiplex PCR, while the TCRdb copy is restricted to in-frame clones and leaves out a portion. The table shows 150,000 to 200,000 clones, with about 72% occurring only once. Specimen: PBMCs. The source of these receptors is a human donor in good health. Both conserved end residues are part of each CDR3. Fields, in order: clone size, D gene, V gene, J gene, CDR3 DNA, CDR3 protein. The D gene is left open where the match is weak. Size is omitted from some rows. Given values are once, few, many or a class for expanded clones.

>.|TRBD2|TRBV7-3|TRBJ2-3
TGTGCCAGCAGCACTAGCGGGCGGGGTACGCAGTATTTT
CASSTSGRGTQYF
>.|TRBD1|TRBV2|TRBJ1-2
TGTGCCAGCAGTCCGGGACAGGGGGGGTTTGGCTACACCTTC
CASSPGQGGFGYTF
>.|TRBD2|TRBV11-2|TRBJ2-7
TGTGCCAGCAGCTTAGTGAGGGGAGGGTACGAGCAGTACTTC
CASSLVRGGYEQYF
>.|TRBD1|TRBV10-1|TRBJ2-7
TGCGCCAGCAGTGAGTCGGGACAGGGAGGGTTCGAGCAGTACTTC
CASSESGQGGFEQYF
>.|TRBD2|TRBV4-1|TRBJ2-7
TGCGCCAGCAGCCAAGGAGTTAGCGGGGTCGCCGGGGGTGGCGAGCAGTACTTC
CASSQGVSGVAGGGEQYF
>.|.|TRBV5-1|TRBJ1-1
TGCGCCAGCAGCCCGGACGACAGGTTACCGGGGAACACTGAAGCTTTCTTT
CASSPDDRLPGNTEAFF
>.|.|TRBV10-1|TRBJ1-4
TGCGCCAGCAGTGAGCCGAAAGGGCAGGGGATTAATGAAAAACTGTTTTTT
CASSEPKGQGINEKLFF
>.|.|TRBV5-6|TRBJ2-1
TGTGCCAGCAGCTTGGGACGGGGGAGCTCCTACAATGAGCAGTTCTTC
CASSLGRGSSYNEQFF
>.|.|TRBV10-3|TRBJ2-5
TGTGCCATCAGTGAGTCTCAGAGTCGCGACAGGAATCAAGAGACCCAGTACTTC
CAISESQSRDRNQETQYF
>.|.|TRBV6-1|TRBJ1-2
TGTGCCAGCAGAATACCAGGGGACGCTAACTATGGCTACACCTTC
CASRIPGDANYGYTF
>.|TRBD1|TRBV5-4|TRBJ2-1
TGTGCCAGCAGCTTGGCAGGGGGCGATGTCAATGAGCAGTTCTTC
CASSLAGGDVNEQFF
>.|.|TRBV7-3|TRBJ2-5
TGTGCCAGCAGCTTAGCGGGGGAGACCCAGTACTTC
CASSLAGETQYF
>once|TRBD1|TRBV2|TRBJ2-5
TGTGCCACCTTAGTGGGACAGGCCGTGGGAGAGCAGTACTTC
CATLVGQAVGEQYF
>.|.|TRBV7-8|TRBJ1-3
TGTGCCAGCAGCGTGACAGAGAACCACTCTGGAAACACCATATATTTT
CASSVTENHSGNTIYF
>.|.|TRBV7-9|TRBJ1-2
TGTGCCAGCAGCTTTGAGGGATCCTATGGCTACACCTTC
CASSFEGSYGYTF
>.|.|TRBV5-6|TRBJ1-2
TGTGCCAGCAGCTCGGGGACATATGGCTACACCTTC
CASSSGTYGYTF
>once|TRBD2|TRBV9|TRBJ2-7
TGTGCCAGCAGCCCAAGGGCGGGGGGGAGCTCCTACGAGCAGTACTTC
CASSPRAGGSSYEQYF
>once|.|TRBV2|TRBJ1-2
TGTGCCAGCAGCGCGATTACAGTCGGTGACGGCTACACCTTC
CASSAITVGDGYTF
>.|.|TRBV4-1|TRBJ1-2
TGCGCCAGCAGCCAAGAGGCCACACCTAACTATGGCTACACCTTC
CASSQEATPNYGYTF
>.|TRBD1|TRBV18|TRBJ1-2
TGTGCCAGCTCACCAGTCGGGCTCGGGACAGATTATGGCTACACCTTC
CASSPVGLGTDYGYTF
>.|TRBD1|TRBV6-5|TRBJ1-3
TGTGCCAGCAGTTCCGGGACAGGGACTGGAAACACCATATATTTT
CASSSGTGTGNTIYF
>few|TRBD1|TRBV5-5|TRBJ2-7
TGTGCCAGCAGCGTTGAACAGGGGAGCAACGAGCAGTACTTC
CASSVEQGSNEQYF
>once|.|TRBV2|TRBJ2-7
TGTGCCAGCAGTGTCGTAACCAGGGGCGAGCAGTACTTC
CASSVVTRGEQYF
>.|.|TRBV6-5|TRBJ1-1
TGTGCCAGCAGTTACTCCCGCGGGGAAACTGAAGCTTTCTTT
CASSYSRGETEAFF
>.|TRBD1|TRBV30|TRBJ2-3
TGTGCCTGGAGTGTACGGACAGGGAGGCCAGATACGCAGTATTTT
CAWSVRTGRPDTQYF
>once|.|TRBV9|TRBJ2-3
TGTGCCAGCAGCCGCTGGACAAACCCAGATACGCAGTATTTT
CASSRWTNPDTQYF
>once|.|TRBV27|TRBJ2-3
TGTGCCAGCAGTTTATCTCTGGGGCCCGGGCAGTATTTT
CASSLSLGPGQYF
>.|.|TRBV5-4|TRBJ2-2
TGTGCCAGCAGCGCAAAAACAGGACCCGGGGAGCTGTTTTTT
CASSAKTGPGELFF
>.|.|TRBV27|TRBJ2-4
TGTGCCAGCAGTTACCCCAGATTAGCCAAAAACATTCAGTACTTC
CASSYPRLAKNIQYF
>.|TRBD1|TRBV5-4|TRBJ2-7
TGTGCCAGCAGCGCGGGGACAGGGGGACGGGGGTCCTACGAGCAGTACTTC
CASSAGTGGRGSYEQYF
>.|.|TRBV30|TRBJ2-7
TGTGCCTGGAGTCAGACAGAGTACGAGCAGTACTTC
CAWSQTEYEQYF